The present TCR beta chain was sequenced within a study of cytomegalovirus exposure and HLA in healthy donors. A multiplex PCR was run with 60 Vbeta primers and 13 Jbeta primers. This table comes from immunoSEQ multiplex PCR, and its TCRdb copy is limited to in-frame clones, with some not included. This sample's clone table lists around 110,000 clones. Findings of the study overall: TCR beta chains associated with HLA were, in a later analysis, more clonally expanded than equally common others. Cytomegalovirus association was listed for roughly 160 TCR beta chains. When the data were analyzed later, several of the most significant clusters appeared to be linked to common viral pathogens.

Germline values: CDR1 PRHDT, CDR2 FYEKMQ (reference sequence). This CDR3 region has 17 residues. V was trimmed by 5 bases and J by 8 bases, leaving 25 bases between them. Remarks on this clone: No antigen is known for it.

The sequence was collected from a man in his thirties or forties in good health and CMV-seronegative. Material: PBMCs. V usage is TRBV13 and J usage is TRBJ2-1, with a weak D call TRBD2 (6 bases). CDR3 in DNA: TGTGCCAGCAGCCACGGGGCCCGGCGTAGCGGCCGCGATGAGCAGTTCTTC. Residues: CASSHGARRSGRDEQFF.